This TCR beta chain was observed in a study of spatial heterogeneity in lung cancer. Notes on the study in general: Detection of ubiquitous tumor TCRs in blood was higher at resection than follow-up.

This clonotype has ten or more counts. The antigen is not known. Germline V lookup: CDR1 SGHRS, CDR2 YFSETQ. With 4 bases clipped from V and 5 bases from J, the junction kept 15 bases outside the gene matches. This CDR3 is 17 amino acids long. TCRdb independently ran MiXCR on the 5' RACE reads; one entry per CDR3 protein. This repertoire shows fewer than 45,000 distinct CDR3 sequences, nearly 7% found once; its top ten account for roughly 45%. Regarding time point: sample taken at primary tumor resection. This specimen was PBMCs, taken at surgery. The V and J genes are TRBV5-1 and TRBJ2-3, with 8 nucleotides matching TRBD2. The receptor's source is a female donor with early-stage non-small cell lung cancer. The CDR3 sequence: CASSTGSLAGGVDTQYF. CDR3 coding DNA: TGCGCCAGCAGCACCGGATCCCTGGCGGGGGGCGTAGATACGCAGTATTTT.